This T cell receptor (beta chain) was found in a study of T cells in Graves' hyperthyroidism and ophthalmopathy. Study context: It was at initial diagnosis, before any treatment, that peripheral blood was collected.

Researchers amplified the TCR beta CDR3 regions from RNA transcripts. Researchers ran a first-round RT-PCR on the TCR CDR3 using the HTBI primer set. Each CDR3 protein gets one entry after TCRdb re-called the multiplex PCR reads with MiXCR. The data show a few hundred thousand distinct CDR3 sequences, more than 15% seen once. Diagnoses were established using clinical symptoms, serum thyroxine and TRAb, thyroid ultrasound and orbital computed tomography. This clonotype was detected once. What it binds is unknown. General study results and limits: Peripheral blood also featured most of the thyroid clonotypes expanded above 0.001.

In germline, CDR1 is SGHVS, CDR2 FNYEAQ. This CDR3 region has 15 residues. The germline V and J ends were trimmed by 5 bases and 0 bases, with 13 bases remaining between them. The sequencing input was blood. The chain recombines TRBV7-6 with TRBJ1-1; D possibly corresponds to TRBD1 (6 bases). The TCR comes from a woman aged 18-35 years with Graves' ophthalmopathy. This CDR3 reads CASSRGGNMNTEAFF. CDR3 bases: TGTGCCAGCAGCCGAGGGGGAAACATGAACACTGAAGCTTTCTTT.